These 15 T cell receptor beta chains share one sample of origin, sequenced in a study of T cell clonotyping in hematopoietic cell transplantation. The method was immunoSEQ multiplex PCR; TCRdb's version includes in-frame clones alone and lacks a portion of them. Among about 36,000 clones, 85% to 95% were seen once, and the ten largest hold 1.5% to 2%. The sample's time point: recipient sample about 28 days before transplant, after cytoreduction. The starting material was peripheral blood mononuclear cells, obtained before stem cell transplant. Receptor source: a middle-aged man with chronic myeloid leukemia. Some clones in this sample may be carry-over from other donors' samples.

The chain couples TRBV19 to TRBJ1-2, with D perhaps matching TRBD1 (6 bases). The CDR3 spans 13 residues. Looked up from germline, CDR1 is LNHDA and CDR2 is SQIVND (reference sequence). V was clipped by 9 bases and J by 8 bases, with 19 bases between them. The CDR3 DNA reads TGTGCCAGCGAGGGGGGTGGGGAGTCGGGCTACACCTTC. This translates into CASEGGGESGYTF.

The chain couples TRBV30 to TRBJ1-2, with D possibly matching TRBD1 (5 bases). V was pared by 1 base and J by 4 bases, with 7 bases between. CDR3 length: 12 residues. Per germline, CDR1 GTSNPN and CDR2 SVGIG (reference sequence). The CDR3 loop is CAWSAGSYGYTF. The CDR3 coding sequence is TGTGCCTGGAGTGCAGGGAGCTATGGCTACACCTTC.

The rearrangement uses TRBV28 and TRBJ2-3, with 9 bases lining up with TRBD1. The germline V gene encodes CDR1 MDHEN and CDR2 SYDVKM. With 5 bases clipped from V and 2 bases from J, the junction kept 8 bases outside the gene matches. The CDR3 runs 16 residues. The CDR3 loop is CASSPTGTGFTDTQYF. CDR3 sequence (DNA): TGTGCCAGCAGTCCTACCGGGACAGGGTTCACAGATACGCAGTATTTT.

The chain employs TRBV11-2 and TRBJ1-6; the D is unclear. V lost 5 bases and J 2 bases, leaving 10 bases between the germline ends. This CDR3 comprises 15 residues. CDR1 and CDR2 (germline): SGHAT, FQNNGV. This CDR3 reads CASSKGEAYNSPLHF. CDR3 nucleotide sequence: TGTGCCAGCAGCAAGGGCGAGGCCTATAATTCACCCCTCCACTTT.

CDR3 in amino acids: CASSYASADTQYF. For the CDR3, the DNA is TGTGCCAGCAGTTACGCGAGCGCAGATACGCAGTATTTT. The chain carries TRBV6-5 and TRBJ2-3; D gene unclear. This CDR3 comprises 13 residues. Trimming stripped 2 bases from V and 4 bases from J, with 7 bases between. The germline V gene has CDR1 MNHEY and CDR2 SVGAGI.

V gene TRBV7-8 combines with J gene TRBJ2-2; 7 nucleotides line up with TRBD1. The germline CDR1 and CDR2 sequences are SGHVS and FQNEAQ. The CDR3 extends over 13 amino acids. J was trimmed by 5 bases and V by 3 bases; bases with no gene match: 0. The chain's CDR3 is CASSLGQTGELFF. The CDR3 DNA reads TGTGCCAGCAGCTTGGGACAGACCGGGGAGCTGTTTTTT.

The chain employs TRBV5-1 and TRBJ2-2, with a weak D call TRBD1 (6 bases). Trimming took 3 bases from V and 5 from J, leaving 14 bases between them. The CDR3 extends over 15 amino acids. Germline-derived CDR1 and CDR2 are SGHRS and YFSETQ. CDR3: CASSSGQLSTGELFF. Written as DNA, the CDR3 is TGCGCCAGCAGCTCAGGACAGCTATCAACCGGGGAGCTGTTTTTT.

The rearrangement links TRBV5-8 to TRBJ2-2; 7 bases agree with TRBD1. CDR1 and CDR2 (germline): SGHTS, YDEGEE. The CDR3 contains 15 residues. The trim removed 1 base at V and 7 bases at J, leaving 7 bases unmatched. This CDR3 reads CASSLWQGESGELFF. CDR3 sequence (DNA): TGTGCCAGCAGCTTGTGGCAGGGGGAAAGCGGGGAGCTGTTTTTT.

V and J are TRBV30 and TRBJ2-1; 7 bases are shared with TRBD2. Germline CDR1 is GTSNPN and CDR2 is SVGIG (reference sequence). V shed 5 bases, J shed 4 bases, and the junction held 17 bases outside the gene matches. This CDR3 spans 17 amino acids. CDR3 DNA: TGTGCCTGGGAGATGGGAACGGGACTACTGGGATACAATGAGCAGTTCTTC. Amino acid sequence: CAWEMGTGLLGYNEQFF.

This chain links TRBV6-6 with TRBJ2-7, with D perhaps matching TRBD1 (6 bases). The germline CDR1 and CDR2 sequences are MNHNY and SVGAGI (reference sequence). V was pared by 2 bases and J by 2 bases, with 10 bases between. The CDR3 has 14 residues. The DNA of the CDR3 is TGTGCCAGCAGTTACGGAGACAGGACCTACGAGCAGTACTTC. Translation gives CASSYGDRTYEQYF.

The chain couples TRBV28 to TRBJ2-7, with D perhaps TRBD1 or TRBD2 (6 bases each). The CDR3 is 14 residues long. V gave up 7 bases and J gave up 3 bases, with 16 bases separating them. Germline-derived CDR1 and CDR2 are MDHEN and SYDVKM. The CDR3 bases are TGTGCCAGCATCTTAGGGGGGTTTAGCTACGAGCAGTACTTC. It encodes CASILGGFSYEQYF.

The chain has TRBV19 and TRBJ1-3, with D possibly being TRBD1 (6 bases). The CDR3 has 13 amino acids. In germline, CDR1 is LNHDA, CDR2 SQIVND (reference sequence). Trimming removed 11 bases from V and 2 bases from J, with 13 bases in between. The DNA of the CDR3 is TGTGCCGGCTCAAAGGGGGCTGGAAACACCATATATTTT. It codes for CAGSKGAGNTIYF.

The chain recombines TRBV10-3 with TRBJ1-1; D is unclear. The germline V gene encodes CDR1 ENHRY and CDR2 SYGVKD. V was pared by 3 bases and J by 0 bases, with 8 bases between. The CDR3 extends over 14 amino acids. CDR3 loop: CAISDYTVNTEAFF. CDR3 nucleotides: TGTGCCATCAGTGATTACACAGTGAACACTGAAGCTTTCTTT.

The chain uses TRBV19 and TRBJ1-1; D is undetermined. Per the germline V gene, CDR1 is LNHDA and CDR2 is SQIVND (reference sequence). The CDR3 has 14 residues. With 3 bases removed from V and 1 base from J, the gap between germline ends came to 9 bases. Here the CDR3 DNA reads TGTGCCAGTAGTATTTCGGGCCCGAACACTGAAGCTTTCTTT. It is translated as CASSISGPNTEAFF.

The V and J genes are TRBV6-5 and TRBJ2-7; TRBD1 agrees at 11 bases. CDR3 size: 14 residues. Looked up from germline, CDR1 is MNHEY and CDR2 is SVGAGI. After removal of 5 bases from V and 4 bases from J, the junction contained 4 bases not matched to a gene. CDR3 bases: TGTGCCAGCAGTGCCGGGACAGGGGGATACGAGCAGTACTTC. Amino acid sequence: CASSAGTGGYEQYF.